The 13 T cell receptor beta chains below were found in one sample sequenced in a study of blood T cell repertoires in COVID-19. Only in-frame clones appear in the TCRdb table, and some are missing; sequencing was by immunoSEQ multiplex PCR. The sample contains nearly 110,000 clones, about 64% of which appear only once. Sequenced input: peripheral blood. The receptors originated from a human donor with acute or convalescent COVID-19. The donor label of this sample is uncertain.

The sample holds a few counts of this clone. V is TRBV7-9 and J is TRBJ1-6, with D uncertain. The germline V gene has CDR1 SEHNR and CDR2 FQNEAQ (reference sequence). CDR3 length: 14 amino acids. The V end lost 4 bases, the J end lost 3 bases, and 7 bases lay between the germline ends. CDR3 nucleotides: TGTGCCAGCAGCTCTGACATCTATAATTCACCCCTCCACTTT. It codes for CASSSDIYNSPLHF.

The chain is built from TRBV5-1 and TRBJ1-5, with D unresolved. This CDR3 region has 14 residues. Germline V gives CDR1 SGHRS, CDR2 YFSETQ. The V gene lost 0 bases and the J gene lost 7 bases, with 11 bases spanning the gap. The chain's CDR3 is CASSLVGEHQPQHF. In DNA, the CDR3 is TGCGCCAGCAGCTTGGTCGGGGAGCACCAGCCCCAGCATTTT. Looking up the rest from reference TRBV5-1 and TRBJ1-5 gives the full variable domain: KAGVTQTPRYLIKTRGQQVTLSCSPISGHRSVSWYQQTPGQGLQFLFEYFSETQRNKGNFPGRFSGRQFSNSRSEMNVSTLELGDSALYLCASSLVGEHQPQHFGDGTRLSIL.

The rearrangement uses TRBV19 and TRBJ1-5, with 8 bases aligning to TRBD1. Trimming at V came to 3 bases and at J to 6 bases, leaving 4 bases not matched to a gene. This CDR3 spans 14 amino acids. Germline V gene sequence: CDR1 LNHDA, CDR2 SQIVND (reference sequence). CDR3 nucleotides: TGTGCCAGTAGTATTCAGGACAGGGCTCAGCCCCAGCATTTT. It yields the protein CASSIQDRAQPQHF. Complete variable domain (other parts from reference TRBV19 and TRBJ1-5): DGGITQSPKYLFRKEGQNVTLSCEQNLNHDAMYWYRQDPGQGLRLIYYSQIVNDFQKGDIAEGYSVSREKKESFPLTVTSAQKNPTAFYLCASSIQDRAQPQHFGDGTRLSIL.

The CDR3 sequence is CASSDWTGANYGYTF. As DNA, the CDR3 is TGTGCCAGCAGTGATTGGACAGGGGCTAACTATGGCTACACCTTC. The chain is built from TRBV6-1 and TRBJ1-2; 9 bases line up with TRBD1. This CDR3 comprises 15 residues. Germline CDR1 reads MNHNS; CDR2 reads SASEGT. V lost 3 bases, J lost 0 bases, and 2 bases stayed unmatched.

The rearrangement links TRBV5-1 to TRBJ2-7; the D is unclear. V was shortened by 1 base and J by 5 bases, with 7 bases between the two germline ends. This CDR3 is 12 amino acids long. Germline V gene lookup returns CDR1 SGHRS and CDR2 YFSETQ. The CDR3 protein is CASSLTIHEQYF. The CDR3 bases are TGCGCCAGCAGCTTGACTATTCACGAGCAGTACTTC.

The V call is TRBV21-1, the J call TRBJ1-5; the table assigns TRBD1, which was not confirmed against the DNA. TRBV21-1 is listed as a pseudogene. The CDR3 totals 17 residues. The CDR3 coding sequence is TGTGCCAGCAGCAAAGGTCCAGGGAATGTAAGCAATCAGCCCCAGCATTTT. It translates to CASSKGPGNVSNQPQHF.

The V call is TRBV27, the J call TRBJ2-2; D might be TRBD1 (5 bases). The V gene lost 3 bases and the J gene lost 4 bases, with 15 bases spanning the gap. Germline V gives CDR1 MNHEY, CDR2 SMNVEV (reference sequence). The CDR3 spans 16 residues. As DNA, the CDR3 is TGTGCCAGCAGTTTGTTGTATGACAGTTTCACCGGGGAGCTGTTTTTT. Protein sequence: CASSLLYDSFTGELFF.

This chain uses TRBV7-9 with TRBJ1-4; the D is unclear. Germline V CDR1 and CDR2: SEHNR, FQNEAQ (reference sequence). Trimming took off 3 bases at V and 2 bases at J, with 10 bases between the two ends. This CDR3 comprises 15 residues. The CDR3 bases are TGTGCCAGCAGCTTGGCGGGGTCGACTAATGAAAAACTGTTTTTT. It is translated as CASSLAGSTNEKLFF.

The rearrangement joins TRBV18 to TRBJ2-1; 8 positions agree with TRBD2. In germline, CDR1 is KGHSH, CDR2 LQKENI. Germline trimming cut 3 bases from V and 8 bases from J; bases unmatched to any gene: 0. The CDR3 runs to 12 residues. CDR3 protein: CASSPRGDEQFF. CDR3 DNA sequence: TGTGCCAGCTCACCGCGGGGGGATGAGCAGTTCTTC.

The chain combines TRBV19 with TRBJ1-5; perhaps TRBD1 as D (5 bases). Germline CDR1 LNHDA, CDR2 SQIVND (reference sequence). The CDR3 runs 19 residues. Trimming pared 4 bases from V and 2 bases from J, leaving 24 bases between. The DNA of the CDR3 is TGTGCCAGTAGTAGTTGGGGCCCCCGGAGGGGCCTGGGCAATCAGCCCCAGCATTTT. This encodes CASSSWGPRRGLGNQPQHF.

V usage is TRBV5-6 and J usage is TRBJ2-7; 11 nucleotides line up with TRBD1. The germline gives CDR1 SGHDT, CDR2 YYEEEE. The length of the CDR3 is 19 residues. With V trimmed by 0 bases and J by 1 base, 12 bases remained unmatched. The CDR3, as DNA: TGTGCCAGCAGCTTGGTCTTTCGAGGACAGGGGGCGGTATCCTACGAGCAGTACGTC. It encodes CASSLVFRGQGAVSYEQYV.

The chain couples TRBV27 to TRBJ2-2, with a tentative D call TRBD1 (5 bases). The CDR3 is 15 residues long. CDR1 is MNHEY, CDR2 SMNVEV, per germline (reference sequence). With 1 base removed from V and 2 bases from J, the gap between germline ends came to 8 bases. The CDR3 reads CASSLWGLNTGELFF. CDR3 DNA sequence: TGTGCCAGCAGTTTATGGGGCCTTAACACCGGGGAGCTGTTTTTT.

V is TRBV18 and J is TRBJ2-5; D possibly corresponds to TRBD2 (5 bases). V lost 6 bases and J 5 bases, leaving 13 bases between the germline ends. The CDR3 extends over 13 amino acids. CDR1 is KGHSH and CDR2 is LQKENI in the germline V gene. Here the CDR3 DNA reads TGTGCCAGCTCCGGGGAATTCGGGGAGACCCAGTACTTC. This translates into CASSGEFGETQYF.